A selection of T cell receptor beta chains follows, all from one sample in a study of cytomegalovirus exposure and HLA in healthy donors. Produced via immunoSEQ multiplex PCR; TCRdb's table is partial and in-frame only. The repertoire holds about 160,000 clones, with around 80% as singletons. Source material: PBMCs. The origin of the receptors is a male donor in good health and CMV-seronegative. The CDR3 runs from the conserved cysteine through the conserved F or W. D genes are given only for firm matches. Only part of the rows carry a size: once, few, many, or a class if the clone is expanded.

V	D	length	size	J	CDR3	DNA
TRBV5-4	TRBD2	16	NA	TRBJ2-3	CASSLALAGSTDTQYF	TGTGCCAGCAGCTTGGCACTAGCGGGGAGCACAGATACGCAGTATTTT
TRBV7-2	TRBD2	16	NA	TRBJ2-7	CASSLKAPAGAGEQYF	TGTGCCAGCAGCTTAAAGGCTCCGGCGGGAGCCGGCGAGCAGTACTTC
TRBV7-6	TRBD2	15	NA	TRBJ2-1	CASSPTGLAVNEQFF	TGTGCCAGCAGCCCGACGGGACTAGCGGTCAATGAGCAGTTCTTC
TRBV28	TRBD1	13	NA	TRBJ1-5	CASNRGRNQPQHF	TGTGCCAGCAACAGGGGACGCAATCAGCCCCAGCATTTT
TRBV28	NA	14	NA	TRBJ1-5	CASSLITLGQPQHF	TGTGCCAGCAGTTTAATCACCTTGGGCCAGCCCCAGCATTTT
TRBV5-1	NA	11	NA	TRBJ1-2	CASRAGNGYTF	TGCGCCAGCAGAGCGGGAAATGGCTACACCTTC
TRBV2	NA	15	NA	TRBJ2-2	CASTPRDTNTGELFF	TGTGCCAGCACTCCCCGGGACACGAACACCGGGGAGCTGTTTTTT
TRBV5-6	NA	14	NA	TRBJ2-2	CASSFQGFTGELFF	TGTGCCAGCAGCTTCCAGGGATTCACCGGGGAGCTGTTTTTT
TRBV28	NA	15	NA	TRBJ2-1	CASTPGPGGSGEQFF	TGTGCCAGCACCCCGGGGCCAGGGGGGAGCGGTGAGCAGTTCTTC
TRBV2	NA	14	few	TRBJ2-2	CASSDSSVAGELFF	TGTGCCAGCAGTGACTCATCGGTGGCCGGGGAGCTGTTTTTT
TRBV11-2	TRBD1	15	NA	TRBJ2-3	CASSSWDRGADTQYF	TGTGCCAGCAGCTCGTGGGACAGGGGGGCAGATACGCAGTATTTT
TRBV7-7	TRBD1	16	few	TRBJ2-3	CASSLGGTGGTDTQYF	TGTGCTAGCAGCTTAGGAGGGACAGGGGGCACAGATACGCAGTATTTT
TRBV7-8	NA	16	NA	TRBJ1-3	CASSPRRAVSGNTIYF	TGTGCCAGCAGCCCAAGGCGGGCGGTCTCTGGAAACACCATATATTTT
TRBV27	TRBD2	16	NA	TRBJ2-3	CASSPGTSGGAMKEYF	TGTGCCAGCAGTCCAGGGACTAGCGGGGGGGCGATGAAAGAGTATTTT
TRBV7-9	NA	14	NA	TRBJ1-2	CASSRTSRNYGYTF	TGTGCCAGCAGCCGGACTTCTAGGAACTATGGCTACACCTTC
TRBV6-5	TRBD1	13	few	TRBJ1-2	CARRQGEGYGYTF	TGCGCCAGGAGACAGGGTGAAGGCTATGGCTACACCTTC
TRBV5-4	TRBD1	15	NA	TRBJ1-2	CASRFDRGRSYGYTF	TGTGCCAGCAGATTCGACAGGGGGCGAAGCTATGGCTACACCTTC
TRBV5-4	TRBD1	15	NA	TRBJ2-7	CASSPVGTGINEQYF	TGTGCCAGCAGCCCTGTTGGGACAGGGATCAACGAGCAGTACTTC
TRBV7-9	NA	14	NA	TRBJ1-4	CASSLVGADEKLFF	TGTGCCAGCAGCTTAGTGGGGGCAGATGAAAAACTGTTTTTT
TRBV4-3	TRBD2	16	once	TRBJ2-1	CASSQYLAGGRNEQFF	TGCGCCAGCAGCCAGTACCTAGCGGGAGGCAGGAATGAGCAGTTCTTC
TRBV29-1	NA	13	NA	TRBJ1-5	CSVAGESNQPQHF	TGCAGCGTGGCAGGGGAAAGCAATCAGCCCCAGCATTTT
TRBV6-1	NA	15	NA	TRBJ1-5	CASRAPGSSNQPQHF	TGTGCCAGCAGGGCTCCGGGGTCCAGCAATCAGCCCCAGCATTTT
TRBV2	TRBD1	14	NA	TRBJ2-4	CASSLGQEKNIQYF	TGTGCCAGCAGTTTGGGACAGGAGAAAAACATTCAGTACTTC
TRBV27	TRBD1	11	NA	TRBJ2-1	CASGTGVGQFF	TGTGCCAGCGGGACAGGGGTAGGGCAGTTCTTC
TRBV7-9	NA	14	NA	TRBJ1-2	CASSLARDTYGYTF	TGTGCCAGCAGCTTAGCCCGAGACACCTATGGCTACACCTTC
TRBV27	TRBD1	13	NA	TRBJ2-7	CASSLDRAYEQYF	TGTGCCAGCAGTTTAGACAGGGCTTACGAGCAGTACTTC
TRBV6-4	NA	14	NA	TRBJ1-1	CASSAQGKNTEAFF	TGTGCCAGCAGTGCGCAGGGAAAGAACACTGAAGCTTTCTTT
TRBV4-2	TRBD2	17	NA	TRBJ2-5	CASSQDWRAGGRETQYF	TGTGCCAGCAGCCAAGATTGGAGAGCGGGGGGGCGAGAGACCCAGTACTTC
TRBV6-1	TRBD2	19	NA	TRBJ2-2	CASSEEGLAGGLRGGELFF	TGTGCCAGCAGTGAAGAAGGACTAGCGGGGGGGCTTCGGGGCGGGGAGCTGTTTTTT
TRBV7-9	TRBD1	15	NA	TRBJ2-7	CASSSGTGLTYEQYF	TGTGCCAGCAGCTCCGGGACAGGGCTCACCTACGAGCAGTACTTC
TRBV5-1	NA	13	few	TRBJ1-1	CASSSHSGTEAFF	TGCGCCAGCAGCTCTCACAGCGGCACTGAAGCTTTCTTT
TRBV6-1	TRBD1	15	NA	TRBJ1-6	CASSDAGGTGSPLHF	TGTGCCAGCAGTGACGCAGGGGGAACGGGTTCACCCCTCCACTTT
TRBV5-6	TRBD2	16	NA	TRBJ2-7	CASSPVLLAGVYEQYF	TGTGCCAGCAGCCCCGTACTACTAGCGGGAGTATACGAGCAGTACTTC
TRBV21-1	NA	13	NA	TRBJ1-2	CASSKRGRSGYTF	TGTGCCAGCAGCAAGCGGGGGAGGAGTGGCTACACCTTC
TRBV7-3	TRBD2	15	NA	TRBJ2-7	CASSVLAGGSYEQYF	TGTGCCAGCAGCGTACTAGCGGGGGGTTCCTACGAGCAGTACTTC
TRBV28	TRBD1	14	NA	TRBJ2-7	CASSFRDRGYEQYF	TGTGCCAGCAGTTTCCGGGACAGGGGATACGAGCAGTACTTC
TRBV27	TRBD1	17	NA	TRBJ2-1	CASSLYSRRDRVNEQFF	TGTGCCAGCAGTTTATATAGTCGCCGGGACAGGGTCAATGAGCAGTTCTTC
TRBV19	TRBD1	14	NA	TRBJ2-1	CASSFRDRNNEQFF	TGTGCCAGTAGCTTCCGGGACAGGAACAATGAGCAGTTCTTC
TRBV7-7	TRBD2	15	NA	TRBJ2-3	CASSVLAGGTDTQYF	TGTGCCAGCAGCGTACTAGCGGGGGGCACAGATACGCAGTATTTT
TRBV6-5	NA	13	NA	TRBJ1-1	CASSYGQNTEAFF	TGTGCCAGCAGTTACGGACAGAACACTGAAGCTTTCTTT
TRBV28	TRBD2	15	NA	TRBJ2-7	CASSRSGSFDYEQYF	TGTGCCAGCAGTCGTAGCGGGAGTTTCGACTACGAGCAGTACTTC
TRBV5-1	TRBD1	18	once	TRBJ1-4	CASSLAAGGLGTNEKLFF	TGCGCCAGCAGCTTGGCGGCAGGGGGCTTGGGGACTAATGAAAAACTGTTTTTT
TRBV4-1	TRBD1	16	NA	TRBJ2-7	CASSQDAWDRGREQYF	TGCGCCAGCAGCCAAGACGCCTGGGACAGGGGGCGTGAGCAGTACTTC
TRBV29-1	TRBD1	14	NA	TRBJ2-1	CSVRTGGWDNEQFF	TGCAGCGTTCGGACAGGGGGCTGGGACAATGAGCAGTTCTTC
TRBV6-1	TRBD1	14	NA	TRBJ1-4	CASIRTGGDEKLFF	TGTGCCAGCATCAGGACAGGGGGCGATGAAAAACTGTTTTTT
TRBV5-1	TRBD1	19	NA	TRBJ1-2	CASSYGTGGTGSRGYGYTF	TGCGCCAGCAGCTACGGCACCGGGGGGACAGGCTCGCGGGGCTATGGCTACACCTTC
TRBV19	TRBD1	15	NA	TRBJ2-2	CASSETGRDTGELFF	TGTGCCAGTAGTGAGACAGGGCGGGACACCGGGGAGCTGTTTTTT
TRBV6-5	TRBD1	11	NA	TRBJ2-7	CATNRGYEQYF	TGTGCCACCAACAGGGGTTACGAGCAGTACTTC
TRBV13	TRBD1	14	NA	TRBJ1-2	CASSRYQGALGYPF	TGTGCCAGCAGCAGGTACCAGGGGGCGCTTGGCTACCCCTTC
TRBV10-3	TRBD2	15	NA	TRBJ2-7	CAISESLAGGSEQYF	TGTGCCATCAGTGAGTCGTTGGCGGGGGGGAGCGAGCAGTACTTC
TRBV4-1	TRBD2	13	NA	TRBJ2-5	CASSQGRGGTQYF	TGCGCCAGCAGCCAAGGCCGCGGGGGGACCCAGTACTTC
TRBV13	TRBD2	18	NA	TRBJ2-7	CASSQRTSGGLATHEQYF	TGTGCCAGCAGCCAGAGGACTAGCGGGGGTTTGGCCACCCACGAGCAGTACTTC
TRBV30	TRBD2	17	NA	TRBJ2-5	CAWSGTSRRAAEETQYF	TGTGCCTGGAGTGGGACTAGCCGCCGCGCTGCCGAAGAGACCCAGTACTTC
TRBV7-2	TRBD2	19	NA	TRBJ2-1	CASSLATSGGASSYNEQFF	TGTGCCAGCAGCTTAGCCACTAGCGGGGGCGCCAGCTCCTACAATGAGCAGTTCTTC